Presented here are 13 T cell receptor beta chains from one specimen sequenced in a study of CD8 T cells in ankylosing spondylitis. TCRdb analysed the 5' RACE reads with MiXCR anew, one entry per CDR3 protein. The sample lists about 240,000 distinct CDR3 sequences; roughly a tenth were seen once. The sequencing sample was made of blood, either unsorted or a sorted T cell fraction (not recorded which). All receptors come from a male donor with ankylosing spondylitis or in good health (not recorded which).

This clonotype was detected only a few times. The V call is TRBV6-5, the J call TRBJ2-3, with D possibly TRBD2 on 6 matching bases. The CDR3 is 19 residues long. Germline CDR1 MNHEY, CDR2 SVGAGI. V was cut by 2 bases and J by 9 bases, with 30 bases left in between. Here the CDR3 DNA reads TGTGCCAGCAGTTACGGGACTCACCGACTCGACTGGCAAGGGGAAACGCAGTATTTT. Its protein is CASSYGTHRLDWQGETQYF.

This clonotype has a count of ten or more. V is TRBV6-5 and J is TRBJ2-7, with D hard to call. V was trimmed by 0 bases and J by 2 bases, leaving 14 bases between them. This CDR3 comprises 16 residues. Germline CDR1 is MNHEY and CDR2 is SVGAGI. CDR3 loop: CASSYSGNGQTYEQYF. The CDR3 DNA sequence: TGTGCCAGCAGTTACTCTGGAAACGGCCAGACCTACGAGCAGTACTTC.

The table lists this clonotype with a few counts. J is TRBJ2-3 and V is TRBV12-3 or TRBV12-4; D remains ambiguous. This CDR3 has 12 amino acids. Trimming shortened V by 2 bases and J by 6 bases, and 6 bases separated the two germline ends. CDR3 nucleotide sequence: TGTGCCAGCAGTTTAAATGGTGATACGCAGTATTTT. Protein product: CASSLNGDTQYF.

This clonotype was observed at least ten times. V and J are TRBV20-1 and TRBJ2-7; TRBD1 aligns across 12 bases. The CDR3 is made up of 14 amino acids. Per the germline V gene, CDR1 is DFQATT and CDR2 is SNEGSKA (reference sequence). The ends lost 6 bases at V and 5 bases at J; junction bases unmatched: 8. CDR3 sequence reads: CSALAGTGGHEQYF. In DNA form, the CDR3 reads TGCAGTGCATTAGCCGGGACAGGGGGCCACGAGCAGTACTTC.

Only a few counts were recorded for this clonotype. Possible read error: a much larger clone is one base away. The rearrangement uses TRBV5-1 and TRBJ2-7; D gene ambiguous. Trimming removed 0 bases at V and 3 bases at J, with 7 bases between. The CDR3 consists of 13 residues. CDR1 and CDR2 (germline): SGHRS, YFSETQ. The CDR3 nucleotides are TGCGCCAGCAGCTTGGGACTGAACTACGAGCAGTACTTC. Protein product: CASSLGLNYEQYF.

The rearrangement uses TRBV5-1 and TRBJ2-1; D may be TRBD2 (8 bases). The CDR3 has 16 residues. Germline V gene lookup returns CDR1 SGHRS and CDR2 YFSETQ. V was clipped by 4 bases and J by 9 bases, with 23 bases between them. CDR3 protein: CASSRDTAGGQREQFF. For the CDR3, the DNA is TGCGCCAGCAGCCGAGACACCGCGGGGGGACAGCGTGAGCAGTTCTTC.

This clonotype was recorded many times. The chain couples TRBV3-1 to TRBJ1-1; D unclear. V lost 2 bases and J lost 4, with 11 bases in between. The CDR3 is made up of 14 amino acids. Per the germline V gene, CDR1 is LGHDT and CDR2 is YNNKEL (reference sequence). The CDR3 DNA sequence: TGTGCCAGCAGCCAAAGGAGGGAGAGCACTGAAGCTTTCTTT. Encoded protein: CASSQRRESTEAFF.

This clonotype was recorded at least ten times. The chain couples TRBV24-1 to TRBJ2-3; 11 nucleotides agree with TRBD2. V lost 1 base, J lost 4 bases, and 6 bases stayed unmatched. The CDR3 totals 17 residues. Per the germline V gene, CDR1 is KGHDR and CDR2 is SFDVKD. This CDR3 is CATSDLKTSGDPDTQYF. CDR3 in DNA: TGTGCCACCAGTGATTTAAAGACTAGCGGGGACCCAGATACGCAGTATTTT.

Ten or more counts support this clonotype. The genes are TRBV5-1 and TRBJ1-1; D remains ambiguous. The length of the CDR3 is 11 residues. CDR1 and CDR2 (germline): SGHRS, YFSETQ. V dropped 3 bases and J dropped 6 bases, with 6 bases sitting between them. The CDR3 reads CASSYASEAFF. CDR3 DNA sequence: TGCGCCAGCAGCTACGCCTCTGAAGCTTTCTTT.

In its sample, this clonotype was seen a few times. The V gene is TRBV6-5, the J gene TRBJ2-1, with D possibly TRBD1 on 6 matching bases. From germline, CDR1 is MNHEY and CDR2 SVGAGI. Trimming removed 2 bases at V and 9 bases at J, with 17 bases between. This CDR3 has 15 residues. The CDR3 nucleotides are TGTGCCAGCAGTTACGAGGCAGGGGAAAGCGCTGAGCAGTTCTTC. Amino acid sequence: CASSYEAGESAEQFF.

There are many counts of this clonotype. The rearrangement uses TRBV5-1 and TRBJ2-5; D unclear. The CDR3 length is 13 residues. The ends were cut back, 5 bases at V and 2 bases at J, with 10 bases in the middle. The germline V gene has CDR1 SGHRS and CDR2 YFSETQ. In nucleotides, the CDR3 is TGCGCCAGCAGACAGACGACGCAAGAGACCCAGTACTTC. As protein: CASRQTTQETQYF.

This clonotype was found many times. The chain employs TRBV5-1 and TRBJ2-7, with D tentatively TRBD1 (6 bases). Trimming took 4 bases from V and 3 from J, leaving 11 bases between them. Germline V gives CDR1 SGHRS, CDR2 YFSETQ. CDR3 length equals 13 residues. The chain's CDR3 is CASSTGQIYEQYF. In DNA, the CDR3 is TGCGCCAGCAGCACCGGACAGATCTACGAGCAGTACTTC.

This clonotype was counted many times. This chain links TRBV29-1 with TRBJ2-4; tentative D call: TRBD1 (6 bases). This CDR3 has 14 residues. V lost 3 bases and J lost 0, with 9 bases in between. CDR1 is SQVTM, CDR2 ANQGSEA, per germline. CDR3 nucleotide sequence: TGCAGCGTTGAGGACAGACTAGCCAAAAACATTCAGTACTTC. Protein product: CSVEDRLAKNIQYF.